This T cell receptor (beta chain) was recovered during a study of shared clonotypes between healthy human individuals. The repertoire was sequenced with immunoSEQ multiplex PCR; TCRdb's copy has only in-frame clones and lacks some. The table lists fewer than 850,000 clones, less than 80% of them singletons. The CDR3 spans 15 residues. Per germline, CDR1 SGHTA and CDR2 FQGNSA. V gave up 5 bases and J gave up 8 bases; unmatched junction bases: 10. The sequenced sample consisted of memory CD4+ T cells sorted from blood. Subset denoted: CD45RA-negative fraction. V is TRBV7-2 and J is TRBJ2-1; 9 bases map to TRBD2. This TCR was recovered from a woman in her thirties in good health. The CDR3 sequence: CASSPGVAGVYEQFF. The DNA for the CDR3 is TGTGCCAGCAGCCCCGGGGTAGCGGGGGTGTATGAGCAGTTCTTC.